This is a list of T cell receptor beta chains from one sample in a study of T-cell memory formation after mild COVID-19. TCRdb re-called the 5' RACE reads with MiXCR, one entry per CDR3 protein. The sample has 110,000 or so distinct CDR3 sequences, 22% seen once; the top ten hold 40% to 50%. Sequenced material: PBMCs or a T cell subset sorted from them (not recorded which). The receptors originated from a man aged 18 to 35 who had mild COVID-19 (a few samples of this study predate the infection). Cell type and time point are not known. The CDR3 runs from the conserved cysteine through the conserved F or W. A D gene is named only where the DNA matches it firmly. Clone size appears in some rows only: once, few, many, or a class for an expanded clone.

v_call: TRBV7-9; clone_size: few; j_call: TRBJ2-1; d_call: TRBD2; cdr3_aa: CASSPGLAGGWYEQFF; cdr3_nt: TGTGCCAGCAGCCCCGGACTAGCGGGGGGGTGGTATGAGCAGTTCTTC
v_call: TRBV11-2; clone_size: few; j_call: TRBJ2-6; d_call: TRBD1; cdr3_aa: CASSLDFYRGGGANVLTF; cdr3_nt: TGTGCCAGCAGCTTAGATTTTTACAGGGGCGGTGGGGCCAACGTCCTGACTTTC
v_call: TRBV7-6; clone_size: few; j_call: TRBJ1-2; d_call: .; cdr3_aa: CASSLVGGVLDYGYTF; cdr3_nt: TGTGCCAGCAGCTTAGTGGGGGGTGTGCTTGACTATGGCTACACCTTC
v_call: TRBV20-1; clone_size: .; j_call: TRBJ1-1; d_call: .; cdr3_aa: CSATMTGHWNTEAFF; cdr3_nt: TGCAGTGCTACAATGACGGGCCACTGGAACACTGAAGCTTTCTTT
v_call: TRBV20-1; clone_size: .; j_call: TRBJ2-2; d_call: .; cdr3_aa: CSARAGTGELFF; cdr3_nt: TGCAGTGCTAGAGCCGGCACCGGGGAGCTGTTTTTT
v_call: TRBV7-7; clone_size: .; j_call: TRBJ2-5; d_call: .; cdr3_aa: CASSQDTSQGETQYF; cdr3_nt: TGTGCCAGCAGCCAGGACACATCCCAAGGGGAGACCCAGTACTTC
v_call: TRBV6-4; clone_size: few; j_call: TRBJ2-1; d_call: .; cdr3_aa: CASSDKGNEQFF; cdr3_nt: TGTGCCAGCAGTGACAAGGGGAATGAGCAGTTCTTC
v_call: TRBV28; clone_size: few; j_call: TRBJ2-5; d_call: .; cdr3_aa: CASRQWARQGETQYF; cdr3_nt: TGTGCCAGCAGACAGTGGGCCCGCCAAGGGGAGACCCAGTACTTC
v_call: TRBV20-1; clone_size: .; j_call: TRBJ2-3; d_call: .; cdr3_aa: CSARAWRGPTDTQYF; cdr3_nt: TGCAGTGCTAGAGCTTGGCGGGGCCCCACAGATACGCAGTATTTT
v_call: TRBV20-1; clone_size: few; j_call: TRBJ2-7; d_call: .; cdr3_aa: CSARDLQVSYEQYF; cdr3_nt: TGCAGTGCTAGAGATCTACAGGTGTCCTACGAGCAGTACTTC
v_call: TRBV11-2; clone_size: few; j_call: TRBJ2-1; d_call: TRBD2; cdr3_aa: CASSSLAGGIRNEQFF; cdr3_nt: TGTGCCAGCAGCTCCTTAGCGGGGGGGATAAGGAATGAGCAGTTCTTC
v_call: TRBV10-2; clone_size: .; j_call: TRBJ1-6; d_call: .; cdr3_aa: CASSDTGRSSYNSPLHF; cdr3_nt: TGCGCCAGCAGTGATACAGGCAGGAGCTCCTATAATTCACCCCTCCACTTT
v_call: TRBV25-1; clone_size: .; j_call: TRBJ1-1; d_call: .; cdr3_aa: CASSESRVAMNTEAFF; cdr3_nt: TGTGCCAGCAGTGAATCGAGGGTTGCCATGAACACTGAAGCTTTCTTT
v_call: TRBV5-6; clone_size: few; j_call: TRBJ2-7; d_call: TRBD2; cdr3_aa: CASSSGLAEQYF; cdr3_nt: TGTGCCAGCAGTTCGGGACTAGCGGAGCAGTACTTC
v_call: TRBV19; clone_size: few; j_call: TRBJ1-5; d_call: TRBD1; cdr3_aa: CASAGTGYSNQPQHF; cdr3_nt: TGTGCCAGTGCCGGGACAGGATATAGCAATCAGCCCCAGCATTTT
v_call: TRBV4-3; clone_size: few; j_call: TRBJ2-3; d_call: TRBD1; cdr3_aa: CASSQGQGFSDTQYF; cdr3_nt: TGCGCCAGCAGCCAAGGACAGGGGTTTTCAGATACGCAGTATTTT
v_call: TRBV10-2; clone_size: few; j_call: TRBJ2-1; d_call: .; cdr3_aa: CASRGDRSSYNEQFF; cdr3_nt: TGCGCCAGCAGGGGGGACCGGAGCTCCTACAATGAGCAGTTCTTC
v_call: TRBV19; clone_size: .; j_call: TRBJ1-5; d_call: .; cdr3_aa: CASSTGGGQPQHF; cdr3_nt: TGTGCCAGTAGCACAGGTGGCGGTCAGCCCCAGCATTTT
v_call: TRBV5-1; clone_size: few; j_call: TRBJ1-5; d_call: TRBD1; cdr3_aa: CASSLTTGGKPQHF; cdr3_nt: TGCGCCAGCAGCTTAACGACAGGGGGCAAGCCCCAGCATTTT
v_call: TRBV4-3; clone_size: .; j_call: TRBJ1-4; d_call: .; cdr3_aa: CASSHAWGNEKLFF; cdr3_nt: TGCGCCAGCAGCCATGCCTGGGGGAATGAAAAACTGTTTTTT
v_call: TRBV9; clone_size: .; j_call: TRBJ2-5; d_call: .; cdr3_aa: CASSNVAGKQETQYF; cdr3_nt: TGTGCCAGCAGTAATGTAGCTGGGAAACAAGAGACCCAGTACTTC
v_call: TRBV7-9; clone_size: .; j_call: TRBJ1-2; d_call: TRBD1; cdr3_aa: CASSLGDSYGYTF; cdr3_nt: TGTGCCAGCAGCTTAGGGGACAGCTATGGCTACACCTTC
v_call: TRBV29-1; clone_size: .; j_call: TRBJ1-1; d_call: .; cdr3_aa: CSVDRAEAEAFF; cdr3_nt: TGCAGCGTTGATAGGGCAGAGGCTGAAGCTTTCTTT
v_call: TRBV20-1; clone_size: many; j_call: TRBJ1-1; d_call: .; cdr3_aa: CSASRGEHTEAFF; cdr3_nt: TGCAGTGCTTCTAGGGGGGAACACACTGAAGCTTTCTTT
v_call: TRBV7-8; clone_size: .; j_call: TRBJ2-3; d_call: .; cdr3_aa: CASKGVYTGTDTQYF; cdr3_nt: TGTGCCAGCAAAGGAGTTTACACGGGCACAGATACGCAGTATTTT
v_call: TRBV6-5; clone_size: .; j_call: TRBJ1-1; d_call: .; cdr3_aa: CASSSVRAEAFF; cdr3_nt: TGTGCCAGCAGTTCCGTACGAGCTGAAGCTTTCTTT
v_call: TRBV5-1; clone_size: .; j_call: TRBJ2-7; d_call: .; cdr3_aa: CASSLGTVYEQYF; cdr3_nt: TGCGCCAGCAGCCTTGGGACTGTCTACGAGCAGTACTTC
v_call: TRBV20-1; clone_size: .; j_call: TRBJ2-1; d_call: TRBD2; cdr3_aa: CSARVSGTSEQFF; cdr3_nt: TGCAGTGCTAGAGTCTCTGGGACTAGCGAGCAGTTCTTC
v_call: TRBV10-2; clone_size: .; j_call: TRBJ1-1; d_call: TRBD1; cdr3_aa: CASSEEQGVGAFF; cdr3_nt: TGCGCCAGCAGTGAGGAACAGGGGGTTGGAGCTTTCTTT
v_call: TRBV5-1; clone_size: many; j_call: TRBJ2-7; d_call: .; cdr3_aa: CASSLGSSYEQYF; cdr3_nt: TGCGCCAGCAGCTTGGGGAGCTCCTACGAGCAGTACTTC
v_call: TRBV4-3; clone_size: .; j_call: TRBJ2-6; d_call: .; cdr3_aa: CASSQDPTSGANVLTF; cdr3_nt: TGCGCCAGCAGCCAAGATCCGACATCTGGGGCCAACGTCCTGACTTTC
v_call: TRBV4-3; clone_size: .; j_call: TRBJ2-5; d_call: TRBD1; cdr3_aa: CASSQGTGVRETQYF; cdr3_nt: TGCGCCAGCAGCCAAGGGACAGGGGTTAGGGAGACCCAGTACTTC
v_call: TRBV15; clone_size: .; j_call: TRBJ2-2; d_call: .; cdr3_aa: CATSDLNTGELFF; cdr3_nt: TGTGCCACCAGCGACCTGAACACCGGGGAGCTGTTTTTT
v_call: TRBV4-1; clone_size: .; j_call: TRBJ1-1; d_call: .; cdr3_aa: CASRSGGTEAFF; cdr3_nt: TGCGCCAGCAGATCAGGCGGGACTGAAGCTTTCTTT
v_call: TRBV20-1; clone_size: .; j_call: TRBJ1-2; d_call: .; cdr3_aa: CIMQGGSTSNYGYTF; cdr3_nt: TGCATCATGCAAGGGGGGTCTACTTCTAACTATGGCTACACCTTC
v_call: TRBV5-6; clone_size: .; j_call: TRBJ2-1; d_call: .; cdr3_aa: CASSPEGRGNEQFF; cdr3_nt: TGTGCCAGCAGCCCCGAGGGACGAGGCAATGAGCAGTTCTTC
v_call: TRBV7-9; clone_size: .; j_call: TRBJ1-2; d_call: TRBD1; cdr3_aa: CASSFGPQDRDHGYTF; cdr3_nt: TGTGCCAGCAGCTTTGGTCCTCAAGACAGGGACCATGGCTACACCTTC
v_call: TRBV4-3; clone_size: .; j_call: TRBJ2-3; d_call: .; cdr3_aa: CASSQVWTNTDTQYF; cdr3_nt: TGCGCCAGCAGCCAGGTCTGGACTAACACAGATACGCAGTATTTT
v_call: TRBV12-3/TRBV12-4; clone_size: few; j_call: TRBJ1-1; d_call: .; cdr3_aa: CASSLAGGPATEAFF; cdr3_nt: TGTGCCAGCAGTTTAGCTGGGGGGCCGGCCACTGAAGCTTTCTTT
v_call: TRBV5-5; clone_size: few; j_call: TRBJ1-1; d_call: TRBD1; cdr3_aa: CASRGTGATEAFF; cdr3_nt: TGTGCCAGCAGGGGGACAGGGGCAACTGAAGCTTTCTTT
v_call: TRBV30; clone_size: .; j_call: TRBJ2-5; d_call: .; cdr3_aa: CAWSVGGGPQETQYF; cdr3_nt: TGTGCCTGGAGTGTAGGGGGGGGACCCCAAGAGACCCAGTACTTC
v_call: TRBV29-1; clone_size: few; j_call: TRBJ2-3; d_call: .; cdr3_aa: CSATNRVSTDTQYF; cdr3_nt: TGCAGCGCTACAAACAGGGTATCCACAGATACGCAGTATTTT
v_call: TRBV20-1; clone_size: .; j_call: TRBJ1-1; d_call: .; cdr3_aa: CSARDDRNSNTEAFF; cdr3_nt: TGCAGTGCTAGAGATGACCGAAATTCTAACACTGAAGCTTTCTTT
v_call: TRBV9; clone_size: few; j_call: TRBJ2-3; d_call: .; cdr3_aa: CASSVDAGASTDTQYF; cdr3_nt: TGTGCCAGCAGCGTAGATGCGGGGGCGAGCACAGATACGCAGTATTTT
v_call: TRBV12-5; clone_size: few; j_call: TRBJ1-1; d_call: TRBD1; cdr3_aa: CASARTGGVTEAFF; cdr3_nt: TGTGCTAGTGCCAGGACAGGGGGTGTCACTGAAGCTTTCTTT
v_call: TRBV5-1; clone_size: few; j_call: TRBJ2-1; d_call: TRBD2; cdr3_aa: CASSPRGLATNEQFF; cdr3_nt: TGCGCCAGCAGCCCGCGGGGACTAGCGACGAATGAGCAGTTCTTC
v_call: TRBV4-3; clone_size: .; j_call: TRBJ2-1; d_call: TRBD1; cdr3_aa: CASSQDRWGTGDDEQFF; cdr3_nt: TGCGCCAGCAGCCAAGATAGGTGGGGGACAGGGGACGATGAGCAGTTCTTC
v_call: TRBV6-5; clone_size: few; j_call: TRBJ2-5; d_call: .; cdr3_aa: CASSYSMGRVGPKETQYF; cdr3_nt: TGTGCCAGCAGTTACTCGATGGGTAGGGTCGGGCCCAAAGAGACCCAGTACTTC
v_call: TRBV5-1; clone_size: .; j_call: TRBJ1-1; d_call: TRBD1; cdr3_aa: CASSWDRVSIGTEAFF; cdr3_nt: TGCGCCAGCAGCTGGGACAGGGTTTCGATAGGCACTGAAGCTTTCTTT
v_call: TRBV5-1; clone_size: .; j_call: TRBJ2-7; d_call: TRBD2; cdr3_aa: CASSFGTSGIYEQYF; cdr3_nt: TGCGCCAGCAGCTTCGGGACTAGCGGGATCTACGAGCAGTACTTC
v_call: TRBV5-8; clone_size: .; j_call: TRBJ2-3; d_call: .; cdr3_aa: CASSLNSVFTQYF; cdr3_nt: TGTGCCAGCAGCTTGAATTCCGTCTTTACGCAGTATTTT
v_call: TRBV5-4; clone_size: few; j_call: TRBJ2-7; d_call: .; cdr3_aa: CASSLGERTYEQYF; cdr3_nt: TGTGCCAGCAGCTTGGGGGAGAGGACCTACGAGCAGTACTTC
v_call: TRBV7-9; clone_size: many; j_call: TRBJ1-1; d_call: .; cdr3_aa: CASSPTNTNTEAFF; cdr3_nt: TGTGCCAGCAGCCCCACGAACACGAACACTGAAGCTTTCTTT
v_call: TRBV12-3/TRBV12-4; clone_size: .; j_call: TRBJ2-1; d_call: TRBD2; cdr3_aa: CASSFRSGGYGNEQFF; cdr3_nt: TGTGCCAGCAGTTTTCGGAGCGGGGGCTACGGAAATGAGCAGTTCTTC